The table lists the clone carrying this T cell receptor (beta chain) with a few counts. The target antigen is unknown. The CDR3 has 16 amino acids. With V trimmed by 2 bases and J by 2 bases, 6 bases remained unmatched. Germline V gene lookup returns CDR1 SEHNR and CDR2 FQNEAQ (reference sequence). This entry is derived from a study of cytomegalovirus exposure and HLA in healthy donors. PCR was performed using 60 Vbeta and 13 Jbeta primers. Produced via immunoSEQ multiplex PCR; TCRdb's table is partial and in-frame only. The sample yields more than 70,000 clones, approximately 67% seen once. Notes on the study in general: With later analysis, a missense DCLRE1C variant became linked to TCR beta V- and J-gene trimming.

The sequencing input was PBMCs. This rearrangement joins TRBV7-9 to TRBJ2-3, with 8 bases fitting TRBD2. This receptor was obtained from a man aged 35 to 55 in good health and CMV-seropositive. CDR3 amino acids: CASSLTGTRATDTQYF. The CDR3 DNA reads TGTGCCAGCAGCTTAACCGGGACTAGAGCCACAGATACGCAGTATTTT.